The 6 T cell receptor beta chains in this list originate from one sample, sequenced in a study of blood T cells in healthy people across ages. Together with a sample-barcoded 5' primer, a J-beta primer mix was included in a second PCR lasting roughly 7 to 11 cycles. TCRdb fed the 5' RACE reads into MiXCR, producing one record per CDR3 protein. The repertoire has approximately 2,000,000 distinct CDR3 sequences, about two fifths of them found once; the top ten carry about 23%. The sequencing input was blood. These receptors came from a human donor in good health.

The chain has TRBV4-1 and TRBJ2-5; D is perhaps TRBD1 or TRBD2 (5 bases each). V dropped 3 bases and J dropped 5 bases, with 16 bases sitting between them. Germline CDR1 is MGHRA and CDR2 is YSYEKL. The length of the CDR3 is 15 residues. The CDR3 here is CASSHFTGTEETQYF. CDR3 DNA: TGCGCCAGCAGCCATTTTACCGGGACCGAGGAGACCCAGTACTTC.

CDR3 sequence (DNA): TGCGCCAGCAGCTCACCCCAGGTGGGGGGGACCTACAATGAGCAGTTCTTC. The encoded protein is CASSSPQVGGTYNEQFF. The rearrangement joins TRBV5-1 to TRBJ2-1, with 7 bases identical to TRBD2. V shed 3 bases and J 2 bases; nucleotides not matched to a gene: 11. CDR1 is SGHRS, CDR2 YFSETQ, per germline. The CDR3 spans 17 residues.

The chain is built from TRBV28 and TRBJ1-2; the D is unclear. This CDR3 region has 14 residues. V dropped 2 bases and J dropped 5 bases, with 12 bases sitting between them. Per the germline V gene, CDR1 is MDHEN and CDR2 is SYDVKM. Here the CDR3 reads CASSLNQALYGYTF. DNA of the CDR3: TGTGCCAGCAGTTTAAATCAGGCTCTATATGGCTACACCTTC.

The chain links TRBV10-3 to TRBJ2-3; D possibly matches TRBD1 or TRBD2 (5 bases each). CDR3 length equals 14 residues. V gave up 11 bases and J gave up 0 bases, with 15 bases separating them. CDR1 and CDR2 (germline): ENHRY, SYGVKD. The CDR3 loop reads CAVKRDGSTDTQYF. In DNA, the CDR3 is TGTGCCGTCAAGAGGGACGGCAGCACAGATACGCAGTATTTT.

This chain links TRBV6-2 or TRBV6-3 with TRBJ1-5; the D is unclear. The germline CDR1 and CDR2 sequences are MNHEY and SVGEGT. The CDR3 consists of 13 residues. With 2 bases removed from V and 5 bases from J, the gap between germline ends came to 7 bases. The CDR3 nucleotides read TGTGCCAGCAGTTACGTGGCGGATCAGCCCCAGCATTTT. It specifies CASSYVADQPQHF.

This chain joins TRBV10-3 and TRBJ2-3; 8 nucleotides line up with TRBD2. Trimming cost V 6 bases and J 4 bases; bases outside gene matches: 15. The V gene's germline CDR1 is ENHRY and CDR2 SYGVKD. The length of the CDR3 is 17 residues. The CDR3 DNA reads as TGTGCCATCAGCGAGCCCCCGGGACTAGGTTTGGCAGATACGCAGTATTTT. It codes for CAISEPPGLGLADTQYF.